Shown below are 27 T cell receptor beta chains from a single sample sequenced in a study of shared clonotypes between healthy human individuals. Assay used: immunoSEQ multiplex PCR; TCRdb lists only in-frame clones, some missing. The table has 2.5 million or so clones, around nine tenths seen once. Sequenced input: naive CD4+ T cells sorted from blood. Subset of the sample: CD45RA+ positively selected. The source of these receptors is a man aged 18 to 29 in good health.

This clone was seen only once. This chain joins TRBV15 and TRBJ2-2; D may be TRBD1 (5 bases). Germline loops: CDR1 LNHNV, CDR2 YYDKDF (reference sequence). The ends were cut back, 0 bases at V and 0 bases at J, with 11 bases in the middle. CDR3 size: 17 residues. CDR3 protein: CATSRDQGGSNTGELFF. The CDR3 DNA sequence: TGTGCCACCAGCAGAGATCAGGGCGGATCGAACACCGGGGAGCTGTTTTTT.

A note on this clone: The junction differs from germline at one of its ends, possibly a read error. This sequence joins TRBV7-7 and TRBJ2-5; D tentatively fits TRBD1 or TRBD2 (6 bases each). Germline CDR1 is SSHAT and CDR2 is FNYEAQ (reference sequence). The CDR3 runs 14 residues. The CDR3 DNA reads as TGTGCTAGCAGCCTCGGGGGCAGGGAGGAGACCCAGTACTTC. Its translation: CASSLGGREETQYF. The full variable domain, completed using reference TRBV7-7 and TRBJ2-5, is GAGVSQSPRYKVTKRGQDVTLRCDPISSHATLYWYQQALGQGPEFLTYFNYEAQPDKSGLPSDRFSAERPEGSISTLTIQRTEQRDSAMYRCASSLGGREETQYFGPGTRLLVL.

This chain connects TRBV19 to TRBJ1-6; 7 bases are a match to TRBD1. V lost 5 bases and J lost 7; bases outside the gene matches: 8. The CDR3 covers 15 residues. Germline assignment: CDR1 LNHDA and CDR2 SQIVND (reference sequence). CDR3 amino acids: CASSLAGQQNSPLHF. The CDR3 region has the DNA TGTGCCAGTAGTTTGGCGGGACAGCAGAATTCACCCCTCCACTTT.

In this sample, this clone turned up a few times. The rearrangement joins TRBV15 to TRBJ2-7; D call uncertain. Germline CDR1 reads LNHNV; CDR2 reads YYDKDF (reference sequence). Between the trimmed V and J ends, which lost 0 bases and 3 bases, there was a span of 3 bases. The length of the CDR3 is 12 residues. In nucleotides, the CDR3 is TGTGCCACCAGCAGAGATTACTACGAGCAGTACTTC. It translates to CATSRDYYEQYF.

This sequence joins TRBV5-8 and TRBJ1-2; a possible D gene is TRBD1 (6 bases). Germline CDR1 is SGHTS and CDR2 is YDEGEE. The V end was cut by 4 bases, the J end by 4 bases, with 17 bases between. The CDR3 spans 15 residues. DNA of the CDR3: TGTGCCAGCAGCCCCTTGACAGGAGACTTCTATGGCTACACCTTC. This codes for CASSPLTGDFYGYTF.

The chain combines TRBV5-4 with TRBJ1-2; D might be TRBD1 (5 bases). CDR3 length: 13 residues. Germline CDR1 and CDR2: SGHNT and YYREEE (reference sequence). Trimming removed 4 bases from V and 3 bases from J, with 10 bases in between. CDR3 protein: CASSVDSDYGYTF. The CDR3 bases are TGTGCCAGCAGCGTAGACAGCGACTATGGCTACACCTTC.

This clone occurred a few times. The chain is built from TRBV5-1 and TRBJ2-1, with 11 bases matching TRBD2. The CDR3 sequence is 19 residues long. Unmatched junction bases numbered 8, after V lost 0 bases and J lost 0 bases. CDR1 and CDR2 from the germline V gene are SGHRS and YFSETQ. CDR3 DNA: TGCGCCAGCAGCTTGGAAGGGACTAGCGGCGCCCTCTCCTACAATGAGCAGTTCTTC. It specifies CASSLEGTSGALSYNEQFF.

This clone has more than one count but fewer than ten. This sample includes further DNA sequences coding for the same CDR3. The chain uses TRBV6-5 and TRBJ1-1; perhaps TRBD1 as D (5 bases). Germline lookup yields CDR1 MNHEY and CDR2 SVGAGI. Trimming left V 2 bases short and J 4 bases short, with 8 bases between. The CDR3 is made up of 13 amino acids. CDR3 nucleotide sequence: TGTGCCAGCAGTTACGGGGGTAGCACTGAAGCTTTCTTT. Its translation is CASSYGGSTEAFF.

The chain uses TRBV5-6 and TRBJ1-2; D not resolved. Trimming took 4 bases from V and 10 from J, leaving 20 bases between them. Per germline, CDR1 SGHDT and CDR2 YYEEEE. The CDR3 length is 14 residues. This CDR3 reads CASSPPLALQAYTF. DNA of the CDR3: TGTGCCAGCAGCCCCCCCTTAGCCCTACAAGCCTACACCTTC.

This clone was observed a single time. The V call is TRBV10-3, the J call TRBJ2-1; D is perhaps TRBD1 or TRBD2 (5 bases each). V was pared by 6 bases and J by 0 bases, with 12 bases between. This CDR3 region has 15 residues. Germline V gene lookup returns CDR1 ENHRY and CDR2 SYGVKD. CDR3 DNA: TGTGCCATCAGCAACGGGGCTAGCTCCTACAATGAGCAGTTCTTC. Translated, it gives CAISNGASSYNEQFF.

The V and J genes are TRBV27 and TRBJ2-1; D remains unclear. Germline V gene data show CDR1 as MNHEY and CDR2 as SMNVEV (reference sequence). Trimming left V 5 bases short and J 4 bases short, with 12 bases between. This CDR3 has 14 residues. The CDR3 DNA reads TGTGCCAGCAGTCCCCTCGACCGATACAATGAGCAGTTCTTC. This translates into CASSPLDRYNEQFF.

The gene calls are TRBV30 and TRBJ2-4; TRBD2 agrees at 11 bases. The CDR3 extends over 15 amino acids. J gave up 6 bases and V 1 base, and 5 bases lay outside the gene matches. The V gene's germline CDR1 is GTSNPN and CDR2 SVGIG (reference sequence). The CDR3 region has the DNA TGTGCCTGGAGTGCGACTAGCGGGGTGGTAAACATTCAGTACTTC. Protein product: CAWSATSGVVNIQYF.

The chain has TRBV5-1 and TRBJ2-5, with D possibly matching TRBD2 (5 bases). V was clipped by 1 base and J by 5 bases, with 15 bases between them. This CDR3 spans 15 amino acids. Germline CDR1 reads SGHRS; CDR2 reads YFSETQ. CDR3 residues: CASSLSRAGGETQYF. The CDR3 coding sequence is TGCGCCAGCAGCTTGTCAAGGGCTGGCGGGGAGACCCAGTACTTC.

The rearrangement uses TRBV5-1 and TRBJ2-2, with 7 bases fitting TRBD2. From germline, CDR1 is SGHRS and CDR2 YFSETQ. The CDR3 consists of 15 residues. The J segment lost 6 bases and the V segment lost 4 bases, leaving 9 bases of the junction unmatched. This CDR3 is CASSPLAVGAGELFF. In DNA, the CDR3 is TGCGCCAGCAGCCCTCTAGCGGTCGGGGCCGGGGAGCTGTTTTTT.

The J gene is TRBJ2-2, the V gene TRBV30; 7 bases map to TRBD2. The CDR3 totals 14 residues. With 5 bases clipped from V and 2 bases from J, the junction kept 5 bases outside the gene matches. The V gene's germline CDR1 is GTSNPN and CDR2 SVGIG (reference sequence). The CDR3 loop reads CAWGSGTNTGELFF. The CDR3, as DNA: TGTGCCTGGGGAAGCGGGACCAACACCGGGGAGCTGTTTTTT.

V and J are TRBV5-6 and TRBJ2-7, with D uncertain. The V gene lost 4 bases and the J gene lost 4 bases, with 12 bases spanning the gap. CDR3 size: 13 residues. The germline gives CDR1 SGHDT, CDR2 YYEEEE. CDR3 loop: CASSGVGWYEQYF. CDR3 coding DNA: TGTGCCAGCAGCGGGGTAGGTTGGTACGAGCAGTACTTC. The whole variable domain, filled in from reference TRBV5-6 and TRBJ2-7, reads DAGVTQSPTHLIKTRGQQVTLRCSPKSGHDTVSWYQQALGQGPQFIFQYYEEEERQRGNFPDRFSGHQFPNYSSELNVNALLLGDSALYLCASSGVGWYEQYFGPGTRLTVT.

The chain uses TRBV7-2 and TRBJ2-7, with 10 bases lining up with TRBD2. Germline trimming cut 1 base from V and 6 bases from J; bases unmatched to any gene: 12. Per the germline V gene, CDR1 is SGHTA and CDR2 is FQGNSA. The CDR3 totals 17 residues. This CDR3 reads CASSLDPSGSRRTEQYF. CDR3 in DNA: TGTGCCAGCAGCTTAGATCCTAGCGGGAGCCGGCGCACCGAGCAGTACTTC.

The genes are TRBV5-4 and TRBJ1-3; 10 bases align to TRBD1. The CDR3 spans 17 residues. V lost 4 bases and J lost 1; bases outside the gene matches: 8. Per the germline V gene, CDR1 is SGHNT and CDR2 is YYREEE (reference sequence). CDR3 loop: CASSLGQGEMSGNTIYF. For the CDR3, the DNA is TGTGCCAGCAGCCTTGGACAGGGGGAAATGTCTGGAAACACCATATATTTT. The entire variable domain, with the rest obtained from reference TRBV5-4 and TRBJ1-3, is as follows: ETGVTQSPTHLIKTRGQQVTLRCSSQSGHNTVSWYQQALGQGPQFIFQYYREEENGRGNFPPRFSGLQFPNYSSELNVNALELDDSALYLCASSLGQGEMSGNTIYFGEGSWLTVV.

The V and J genes are TRBV2 and TRBJ1-5, with D unresolved. V was pared by 6 bases and J by 0 bases, with 6 bases between. This CDR3 is built from 13 residues. From germline, CDR1 is SNHLY and CDR2 FYNNEI. The CDR3, as DNA: TGTGCCAGCAGGGACGCTAGCAATCAGCCCCAGCATTTT. Protein sequence: CASRDASNQPQHF.

This chain connects TRBV6-4 to TRBJ2-2; D may be TRBD1 (6 bases). V lost 8 bases, J lost 6 bases, and 10 bases lay in between. The CDR3 runs to 12 residues. In germline, CDR1 is MRHNA, CDR2 SNTAGT. The CDR3 DNA sequence: TGTGCCAGCGGCAACAGGGCCGGGGAGCTGTTTTTT. As protein: CASGNRAGELFF.

J is TRBJ2-3 and V is TRBV5-1; D perhaps matches TRBD1 (6 bases). Trimming left V 4 bases short and J 2 bases short, with 11 bases between. The CDR3 is made up of 14 amino acids. Per germline, CDR1 SGHRS and CDR2 YFSETQ. The CDR3 coding sequence is TGCGCCAGCAGCGCGGACAGTGCCACAGATACGCAGTATTTT. Its protein is CASSADSATDTQYF. The full variable domain, with the rest looked up from reference TRBV5-1 and TRBJ2-3, is KAGVTQTPRYLIKTRGQQVTLSCSPISGHRSVSWYQQTPGQGLQFLFEYFSETQRNKGNFPGRFSGRQFSNSRSEMNVSTLELGDSALYLCASSADSATDTQYFGPGTRLTVL.

V is TRBV5-1 and J is TRBJ1-1, with TRBD1 as a possible D gene (5 bases). The CDR3 is 16 residues long. V lost 0 bases and J 5 bases, leaving 17 bases between the germline ends. Germline CDR1 is SGHRS and CDR2 is YFSETQ. This CDR3 is CASSLGGARLGTEAFF. CDR3 DNA sequence: TGCGCCAGCAGCTTGGGAGGGGCGCGGTTGGGGACTGAAGCTTTCTTT.

This chain links TRBV7-2 with TRBJ2-1; 11 positions match TRBD2. V was clipped by 5 bases and J by 9 bases; unmatched bases: 6. CDR3 length: 14 residues. Germline V lookup: CDR1 SGHTA, CDR2 FQGNSA. The CDR3 protein is CASSHSGGAREQFF. In DNA form, the CDR3 reads TGTGCCAGCAGCCATAGCGGGGGGGCCCGTGAGCAGTTCTTC.

The chain couples TRBV6-1 to TRBJ2-5, with a weak D call TRBD1 (6 bases). V lost 5 bases and J lost 7, with 17 bases in between. Germline lookup yields CDR1 MNHNS and CDR2 SASEGT. There are 14 residues in the CDR3. The CDR3 region is CASSTGQSGGTQYF. CDR3 DNA sequence: TGTGCCAGCAGTACTGGACAGTCTGGGGGGACCCAGTACTTC.

The chain combines TRBV30 with TRBJ1-1; 8 bases are shared with TRBD1. The CDR3 sequence is 14 residues long. V trimming: 4 bases; J trimming: 6 bases; junction bases outside the gene matches: 10. Germline values: CDR1 GTSNPN, CDR2 SVGIG (reference sequence). CDR3 nucleotide sequence: TGTGCCTGGACCAAGGACAGGGCGGGATCTGAAGCTTTCTTT. It codes for CAWTKDRAGSEAFF. Using reference TRBV30 and TRBJ1-1 for the parts outside the CDR3, the full variable domain is SQTIHQWPATLVQPVGSPLSLECTVEGTSNPNLYWYRQAAGRGLQLLFYSVGIGQISSEVPQNLSASRPQDRQFILSSKKLLLSDSGFYLCAWTKDRAGSEAFFGQGTRLTVV.

The rearrangement joins TRBV6-5 to TRBJ2-7; D not resolved. The length of the CDR3 is 15 residues. V was shortened by 6 bases and J by 0 bases, with 15 bases between the two germline ends. CDR1 and CDR2 (germline): MNHEY, SVGAGI. In nucleotides, the CDR3 is TGTGCCAGCAGCCGACAAGACCTTAGCTCCTACGAGCAGTACTTC. It encodes CASSRQDLSSYEQYF.

The rearrangement uses TRBV15 and TRBJ1-6; D unclear. Per germline, CDR1 LNHNV and CDR2 YYDKDF (reference sequence). The CDR3 totals 14 residues. Trimming took off 8 bases at V and 0 bases at J, with 8 bases between the two ends. The CDR3 DNA sequence: TGTGCCACCGGGGTGAGCTCCTATAATTCACCCCTCCACTTT. Its translation: CATGVSSYNSPLHF. The whole variable domain, filled in from reference TRBV15 and TRBJ1-6, reads DAMVIQNPRYQVTQFGKPVTLSCSQTLNHNVMYWYQQKSSQAPKLLFHYYDKDFNNEADTPDNFQSRRPNTSFCFLDIRSPGLGDTAMYLCATGVSSYNSPLHFGNGTRLTVT.